This entry describes one TCR beta chain. This sample was included in a study of blood T cell repertoires in COVID-19. The CDR3 length is 13 residues. Per germline, CDR1 MNHEY and CDR2 SMNVEV (reference sequence). Trimming took 3 bases from V and 4 from J, leaving 7 bases between them. In assigning cohorts, the study relied on participant-reported clinical history. As handled by the study authors: Scientists estimated how many nucleated cells there were by amplifying reference gene primers. Profiling relied on immunoSEQ multiplex PCR, and the TCRdb table lists in-frame clones only, not all of them. The V and J calls and the clone size are those of that table, but D and trimming were determined from the DNA. The table includes a few hundred thousand clones, over 85% detected once.

The V call is TRBV27, the J call TRBJ1-5; D is ambiguous. Sequencing was carried out using PBMCs or T cells enriched from blood (not recorded which). The TCR comes from a woman aged 55-69 years who had recovered from COVID-19. The CDR3 protein is CASSLSVNQPQHF. For the CDR3, the DNA is TGTGCCAGCAGTTTGTCTGTGAATCAGCCCCAGCATTTT.